These 6 T cell receptor beta chains originate from one sample sequenced in a study of blood T cell repertoires in COVID-19. Clones were read by immunoSEQ multiplex PCR, and TCRdb kept only the in-frame ones, dropping some. This table holds roughly 220,000 clones, 82% found once. The source material was peripheral blood. All receptors come from an elderly woman with COVID-19, enrolled during active disease.

The chain has TRBV25-1 and TRBJ1-1; D unresolved. The CDR3 sequence is 15 residues long. Trimming cost V 2 bases and J 1 base, with 11 bases left between them. The germline V gene has CDR1 MGHDK and CDR2 SYGVNS. CDR3 DNA sequence: TGTGCCAGCAGTGAAAAACGAGGTGCGAACACTGAAGCTTTCTTT. Its protein is CASSEKRGANTEAFF.

The CDR3 nucleotides are TGTGCCAGCAGCTCCGGACAGGGGGCTTATCAGCCCCAGCATTTT. Its protein is CASSSGQGAYQPQHF. V and J are TRBV7-9 and TRBJ1-5; 11 positions agree with TRBD1. From germline, CDR1 is SEHNR and CDR2 FQNEAQ (reference sequence). This CDR3 has 15 residues. V trimming: 4 bases; J trimming: 5 bases; junction bases outside the gene matches: 4.

The J gene is TRBJ2-2, the V gene TRBV5-1; possibly TRBD2 for D (6 bases). The germline V and J ends were trimmed by 8 bases and 3 bases, with 8 bases remaining between them. The CDR3 is made up of 12 amino acids. Germline V gene data show CDR1 as SGHRS and CDR2 as YFSETQ. CDR3 region: CASKRDTGELFF. CDR3 DNA sequence: TGCGCCAGTAAGCGGGACACCGGGGAGCTGTTTTTT.

This sequence joins TRBV5-4 and TRBJ1-3, with D perhaps TRBD1 (6 bases). The CDR3 is made up of 16 amino acids. V was cut by 0 bases and J by 0 bases, with 10 bases left in between. Germline-derived CDR1 and CDR2 are SGHNT and YYREEE (reference sequence). CDR3 in amino acids: CASSLDGGSSGNTIYF. CDR3 DNA sequence: TGTGCCAGCAGCTTGGATGGGGGCAGCTCTGGAAACACCATATATTTT.

V and J are TRBV4-1 and TRBJ2-3; D is ambiguous. The CDR3 consists of 12 residues. From germline, CDR1 is MGHRA and CDR2 YSYEKL. Trimming pared 6 bases from V and 5 bases from J, leaving 9 bases between. CDR3 region: CASSYMRDTQYF. CDR3 DNA sequence: TGCGCCAGCAGTTATATGAGAGATACGCAGTATTTT.

This clone came up once. The chain joins TRBV6-2 or TRBV6-3 to TRBJ1-5; 8 nucleotides line up with TRBD1. Germline CDR1 MNHEY, CDR2 SVGEGT. The V gene end was trimmed by 4 bases and the J gene end by 5 bases; junction bases not matched to a gene: 4. This CDR3 has 14 amino acids. Here the CDR3 DNA reads TGTGCCAGCAGTTCGGACAGGGCCTATCAGCCCCAGCATTTT. Protein sequence: CASSSDRAYQPQHF.